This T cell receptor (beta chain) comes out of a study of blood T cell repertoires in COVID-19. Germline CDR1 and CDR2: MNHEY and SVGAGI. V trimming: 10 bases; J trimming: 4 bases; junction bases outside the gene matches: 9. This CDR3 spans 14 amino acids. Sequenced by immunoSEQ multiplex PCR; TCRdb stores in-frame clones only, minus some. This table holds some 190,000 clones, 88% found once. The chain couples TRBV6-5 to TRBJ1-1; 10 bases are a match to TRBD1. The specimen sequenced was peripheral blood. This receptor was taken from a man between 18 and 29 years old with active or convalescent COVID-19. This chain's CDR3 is CAIEAGTGVTEAFF. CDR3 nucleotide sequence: TGTGCCATCGAGGCCGGGACAGGGGTCACTGAAGCTTTCTTT.